The 19 T cell receptor beta chains below all came from one sample that was sequenced in a study of T cell changes during pregnancy in multiple sclerosis (dated by TCRdb to about 2019). Library preparation was by the immunoSEQ multiplex PCR assay. TCRdb took this table from immuneACCESS and kept in-frame rearrangements with V and J called. Such tables lack part of the clones; where checked against another copy, unresolved V genes explain under half of the gap, and the rest is unexplained. The table for this sample lists over 80,000 clones; around 93% of them were counted only once. The top ten clonotypes cover around 1.4% of the sample. The sample in question was peripheral blood, obtained in the third trimester of pregnancy. The receptor source for this set is a female donor in good health, enrolled as a control in a pregnancy study.

The chain couples TRBV28 to TRBJ1-4; D may be TRBD1 (5 bases). CDR3 size: 16 residues. The germline gives CDR1 MDHEN, CDR2 SYDVKM. Deletions cut 6 bases from V and 6 bases from J, with 20 bases between. CDR3: CASSQITRGGDEKLFF. The CDR3 coding sequence is TGTGCCAGCAGCCAAATAACGAGGGGAGGGGATGAAAAACTGTTTTTT.

J is TRBJ2-7 and V is TRBV6-5, with 8 positions matching TRBD1. The CDR3 runs 15 residues. The ends lost 4 bases at V and 1 base at J; junction bases unmatched: 6. The germline V gene has CDR1 MNHEY and CDR2 SVGAGI. CDR3 residues: CASSSSWTGSYEQYF. The CDR3 region has the DNA TGTGCCAGCAGTTCTAGTTGGACAGGGTCCTACGAGCAGTACTTC.

The chain uses TRBV6-5 and TRBJ1-2; unclear D gene. Trimming stripped 0 bases from V and 6 bases from J, with 8 bases between. The CDR3 spans 13 residues. CDR1 MNHEY and CDR2 SVGAGI come from the germline V gene. The CDR3 DNA reads as TGTGCCAGCAGTTACTCTCCCTCTAATGGCTACACCTTC. Its translation: CASSYSPSNGYTF.

This clone has just a few counts. The CDR3, as DNA: TGTGCCAGCTCTAGATCGAACACTGAAGCTTTCTTT. As protein: CASSRSNTEAFF. The V and J genes are TRBV2 and TRBJ1-1; the D is unclear. The CDR3 has 12 amino acids. Trimming removed 8 bases from V and 1 base from J, with 8 bases in between. Germline lookup yields CDR1 SNHLY and CDR2 FYNNEI.

The chain employs TRBV6-6 and TRBJ2-7, with 8 bases lining up with TRBD2. CDR3 length: 15 amino acids. Unmatched junction bases numbered 8, after V lost 5 bases and J lost 2 bases. Per the germline V gene, CDR1 is MNHNY and CDR2 is SVGAGI (reference sequence). The CDR3 spells CASSPGLADTYEQYF. CDR3 nucleotides: TGTGCCAGCAGTCCCGGACTAGCCGATACCTACGAGCAGTACTTC.

The rearrangement links TRBV13 to TRBJ2-7; 12 bases fit TRBD2. CDR3 length: 15 residues. V lost 5 bases and J lost 7; bases outside the gene matches: 9. Germline CDR1 reads PRHDT; CDR2 reads FYEKMQ (reference sequence). CDR3 loop: CASSEWTSGTGEQYF. DNA for the CDR3: TGTGCCAGCAGCGAATGGACTAGCGGGACGGGGGAGCAGTACTTC.

The chain is built from TRBV19 and TRBJ1-1; D is uncertain. This CDR3 comprises 14 residues. Between the trimmed V and J ends, which lost 2 bases and 0 bases, there was a span of 7 bases. The V gene's germline CDR1 is LNHDA and CDR2 SQIVND (reference sequence). The CDR3 region is CASSINSMNTEAFF. Written as DNA, the CDR3 is TGTGCCAGTAGTATAAACAGCATGAACACTGAAGCTTTCTTT.

This clone is a singleton in its sample. The J gene is TRBJ2-5, the V gene TRBV5-4; 7 nucleotides agree with TRBD2. The CDR3 extends over 16 amino acids. V was pared by 0 bases and J by 5 bases, with 10 bases of the junction left unmatched. Germline V gives CDR1 SGHNT, CDR2 YYREEE (reference sequence). DNA of the CDR3: TGTGCCAGCAGCTTGGGTGGGACCGGGGGGAGGGAGACCCAGTACTTC. Translation: CASSLGGTGGRETQYF.

The CDR3 DNA is TGTGCCAGCAGTGTGCGTGGGGCCCCCACAGATACGCAGTATTTT. Its protein is CASSVRGAPTDTQYF. The chain is built from TRBV2 and TRBJ2-3; TRBD1 might be the D (5 bases). Trimming took off 4 bases at V and 2 bases at J, with 13 bases between the two ends. CDR1 is SNHLY, CDR2 FYNNEI, per germline. The CDR3 is 15 residues long. The whole variable domain, filled in from reference TRBV2 and TRBJ2-3, reads EPEVTQTPSHQVTQMGQEVILRCVPISNHLYFYWYRQILGQKVEFLVSFYNNEISEKSEIFDDQFSVERPDGSNFTLKIRSTKLEDSAMYFCASSVRGAPTDTQYFGPGTRLTVL.

The rearrangement links TRBV4-2 to TRBJ2-7; 14 bases match TRBD2. Germline lookup yields CDR1 LGHNA and CDR2 YNFKEQ. The CDR3 length is 17 residues. V gave up 0 bases and J gave up 3 bases; unmatched junction bases: 4. The CDR3 DNA reads TGTGCCAGCAGCCAAGATTCGGGGACTAGCGGGGGCTACGAGCAGTACTTC. Translated: CASSQDSGTSGGYEQYF.

The chain has TRBV28 and TRBJ1-1; D might be TRBD1 (6 bases). The length of the CDR3 is 14 residues. Between the trimmed V and J ends, which lost 5 bases and 10 bases, there was a span of 20 bases. Per the germline V gene, CDR1 is MDHEN and CDR2 is SYDVKM. The CDR3 DNA reads TGTGCCAGCAGTACATTATCACAGGGAAGGACAGCTTTCTTT. Translated: CASSTLSQGRTAFF.

The chain recombines TRBV27 with TRBJ1-3; TRBD1 is a possible D gene (6 bases). V dropped 4 bases and J dropped 4 bases, with 17 bases sitting between them. The CDR3 loop spans 16 amino acids. Germline V gene sequence: CDR1 MNHEY, CDR2 SMNVEV (reference sequence). The CDR3 nucleotides are TGTGCCAGCAGTTCGAGTGGGCAGGGGCAAGGAAACACCATATATTTT. The encoded protein is CASSSSGQGQGNTIYF.

The V gene is TRBV7-9, the J gene TRBJ1-2; TRBD1 matches 11 bases. Germline trimming cut 6 bases from V and 7 bases from J; bases unmatched to any gene: 19. The CDR3 covers 18 residues. The germline V gene encodes CDR1 SEHNR and CDR2 FQNEAQ (reference sequence). The chain's CDR3 is CASRPKGGQGDRAGGYTF. The CDR3 DNA follows: TGTGCCAGCAGACCTAAAGGGGGACAGGGGGACCGAGCGGGTGGCTACACCTTC.

The genes are TRBV28 and TRBJ1-2; TRBD1 agrees at 9 bases. CDR1 and CDR2 from the germline V gene are MDHEN and SYDVKM. V lost 5 bases and J lost 6; bases outside the gene matches: 10. This CDR3 comprises 15 residues. The CDR3 region has the DNA TGTGCCAGCAGTCCACCGCCGGGACAGGGTAATGGCTACACCTTC. It codes for CASSPPPGQGNGYTF.

The gene calls are TRBV6-5 and TRBJ1-1; D is perhaps TRBD1 (6 bases). The CDR3 length is 12 residues. V was pared by 5 bases and J by 8 bases, with 12 bases between. Germline V gene lookup returns CDR1 MNHEY and CDR2 SVGAGI. The CDR3 reads CASSRGQLEAFF. As DNA, the CDR3 is TGTGCCAGCAGTCGCGGACAGTTAGAAGCTTTCTTT.

This chain joins TRBV29-1 and TRBJ1-2; D is undetermined. Trimming shortened V by 3 bases and J by 4 bases, and 9 bases separated the two germline ends. The CDR3 has 12 residues. Germline V gene data show CDR1 as SQVTM and CDR2 as ANQGSEA. The CDR3 sequence: CSVDRDGYGYTF. The CDR3 DNA reads as TGCAGCGTTGATCGGGATGGCTATGGCTACACCTTC.

The chain carries TRBV4-1 and TRBJ2-2, with a possible D match to TRBD1 (6 bases). The V end was cut by 1 base, the J end by 7 bases, with 19 bases between. Germline V gene data show CDR1 as MGHRA and CDR2 as YSYEKL. CDR3 size: 17 residues. In DNA form, the CDR3 reads TGCGCCAGCAGCCAAGTTTGGGGGCAGGGGCGTTTCGGGGAGCTGTTTTTT. It encodes CASSQVWGQGRFGELFF.

This sequence joins TRBV5-1 and TRBJ2-7; 11 nucleotides line up with TRBD2. The length of the CDR3 is 15 residues. CDR1 SGHRS and CDR2 YFSETQ come from the germline V gene. V shed 0 bases, J shed 7 bases, and the junction held 6 bases outside the gene matches. The CDR3 region has the DNA TGCGCCAGCAGCTTGGGAACTAGCGGGAGTGGGGAGCAGTACTTC. Translation gives CASSLGTSGSGEQYF.

The chain recombines TRBV5-6 with TRBJ2-1; 12 bases agree with TRBD2. The V gene end was trimmed by 2 bases and the J gene end by 4 bases; junction bases not matched to a gene: 4. Germline lookup yields CDR1 SGHDT and CDR2 YYEEEE. This CDR3 contains 16 residues. The CDR3 sequence is CASSFMGLAGYNEQFF. As DNA, the CDR3 is TGTGCCAGCAGCTTCATGGGACTAGCGGGTTACAATGAGCAGTTCTTC.